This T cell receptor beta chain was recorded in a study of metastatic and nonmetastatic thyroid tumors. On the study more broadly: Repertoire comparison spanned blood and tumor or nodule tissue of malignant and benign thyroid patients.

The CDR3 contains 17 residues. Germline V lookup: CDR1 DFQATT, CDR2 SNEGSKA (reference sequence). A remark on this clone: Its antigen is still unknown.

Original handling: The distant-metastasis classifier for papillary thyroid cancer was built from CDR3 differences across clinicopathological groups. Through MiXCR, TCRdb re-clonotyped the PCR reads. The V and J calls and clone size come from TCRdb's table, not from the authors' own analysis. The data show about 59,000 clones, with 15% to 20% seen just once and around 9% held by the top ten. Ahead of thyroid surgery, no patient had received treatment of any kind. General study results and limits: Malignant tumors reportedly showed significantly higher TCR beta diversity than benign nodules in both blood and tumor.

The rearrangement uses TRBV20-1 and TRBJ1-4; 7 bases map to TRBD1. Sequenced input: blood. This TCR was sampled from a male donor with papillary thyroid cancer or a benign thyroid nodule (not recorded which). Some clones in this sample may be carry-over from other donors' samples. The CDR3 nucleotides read TGCAGCGTCGGCCGGATGACAGGGACCTCACGTTGGGAAAAACTGTTTTTT. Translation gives CSVGRMTGTSRWEKLFF.